This T cell receptor beta chain was obtained from a study of identical twins. Unique molecular identifiers were present on the cDNA, which also gained a universal primer site by template switching. TCRdb fed the 5' RACE reads into MiXCR, producing one record per CDR3 protein. The data contain 150,000 or so distinct CDR3 sequences, roughly 3.2% of them singletons. This clonotype was detected many times. Antigen specificity is unknown. All donors comprised healthy Caucasians. The CDR3 covers 15 residues. CDR1 SGHTA and CDR2 FQGNSA come from the germline V gene. The V gene lost 5 bases and the J gene lost 2 bases, with 15 bases spanning the gap. Study results and caveats: The conclusions drew on cross-sectional statistical analysis instead of tracking the same donors. A lower insertion count was a feature of abundant cord blood beta clonotypes, with no such feature in memory repertoires.

The chain couples TRBV7-2 to TRBJ1-2, with D tentatively TRBD1 (5 bases). The TCR originated in a man between 18 and 35 years old in good health. The specimen sequenced was memory T cells sorted from blood. CDR3 bases: TGTGCCAGCAGCAAAACCGGGACGGGGAACTATGGCTACACCTTC. Amino acid sequence: CASSKTGTGNYGYTF.